Below, one T cell receptor beta chain is given with its context. Here immunoSEQ multiplex PCR was the method, and the copy in TCRdb shows in-frame clones only, minus some. The data hold 280,000 or so clones, with 88% observed a single time. This record comes from a study of blood T cell repertoires in COVID-19. This clonotype originated in a woman under 40 who had recovered from COVID-19. The sample taken for sequencing was peripheral blood.

In DNA, the CDR3 is TGCAGCGCTGGACCCAAGACAGGGTCTAACTATGGCTACACCTTC. Translating gives CSAGPKTGSNYGYTF. The rearrangement joins TRBV29-1 to TRBJ1-2; 7 nucleotides line up with TRBD1. Trimming cost V 7 bases and J 0 bases; bases outside gene matches: 11. The CDR3 contains 15 residues. Germline CDR1 SQVTM, CDR2 ANQGSEA. The entire variable domain, with the rest obtained from reference TRBV29-1 and TRBJ1-2, is as follows: SAVISQKPSRDICQRGTSLTIQCQVDSQVTMMFWYRQQPGQSLTLIATANQGSEATYESGFVIDKFPISRPNLTFSTLTVSNMSPEDSSIYLCSAGPKTGSNYGYTFGSGTRLTVV.